A selection of T cell receptor beta chains follows, all from one sample in a study of T cell changes during pregnancy in multiple sclerosis. This table comes from immunoSEQ multiplex PCR, and its TCRdb copy is limited to in-frame clones, with some not included. In the table there are fewer than 60,000 clones, roughly 95% of which are singletons. This material consisted of CD4+ T cells from peripheral blood mononuclear cells, taken in the third trimester of pregnancy. The receptors shown here come from a female donor with multiple sclerosis, enrolled in a pregnancy study. Each CDR3 is given with its conserved first and last residue. The D gene is left open where the match is weak. The listing skips clone size in some rows; elsewhere it reads once, few, many or a size class.

size: .
D: .
J: TRBJ2-3
V: TRBV7-9
CDR3: CASSSRLKRSDTQYF
DNA: TGTGCCAGCAGCTCAAGACTAAAGAGGTCAGATACGCAGTATTTT

size: .
D: TRBD1
J: TRBJ2-1
V: TRBV5-4
CDR3: CASSRGPPSYNEQFF
DNA: TGTGCCAGCAGCAGGGGGCCGCCCTCCTACAATGAGCAGTTCTTC

size: .
D: .
J: TRBJ2-7
V: TRBV19
CDR3: CASSILWGLKGDPSEQYF
DNA: TGTGCCAGTAGTATCTTATGGGGGCTCAAAGGGGATCCATCCGAGCAGTACTTC

size: .
D: .
J: TRBJ1-2
V: TRBV27
CDR3: CASSLYEGSYGYTF
DNA: TGTGCCAGCAGTTTGTATGAGGGTAGCTATGGCTACACCTTC

size: few
D: TRBD1
J: TRBJ2-2
V: TRBV11-2
CDR3: CASSRDVGTVVGELFF
DNA: TGTGCCAGCAGCAGAGACGTCGGGACAGTTGTCGGGGAGCTGTTTTTT

size: .
D: TRBD1
J: TRBJ2-7
V: TRBV6-5
CDR3: CASSLHRGRDEQYF
DNA: TGTGCCAGCAGTCTGCACAGGGGGCGTGACGAGCAGTACTTC

size: .
D: TRBD2
J: TRBJ2-5
V: TRBV2
CDR3: CARSIKGTSGEETQYF
DNA: TGTGCCAGATCGATTAAAGGGACTAGCGGGGAAGAGACCCAGTACTTC

size: .
D: .
J: TRBJ1-1
V: TRBV29-1
CDR3: CSVSFRQSTMNTEAFF
DNA: TGCAGCGTTAGTTTTCGGCAGTCCACTATGAACACTGAAGCTTTCTTT

size: .
D: TRBD2
J: TRBJ2-7
V: TRBV10-3
CDR3: CAISESRREEYEQYF
DNA: TGTGCCATCAGTGAGTCGAGGCGGGAGGAATACGAGCAGTACTTC

size: .
D: .
J: TRBJ1-3
V: TRBV9
CDR3: CASSVAMGGNSGNTIYF
DNA: TGTGCCAGCAGCGTAGCTATGGGGGGGAACTCTGGAAACACCATATATTTT

size: .
D: .
J: TRBJ2-7
V: TRBV5-6
CDR3: CASSLRQTFSIITYEQYF
DNA: TGTGCCAGCAGCTTACGGCAGACTTTCTCAATTATAACCTACGAGCAGTACTTC

size: .
D: TRBD1
J: TRBJ2-3
V: TRBV5-6
CDR3: CASTQRGTGVGDTQYF
DNA: TGTGCCAGCACCCAGCGGGGGACAGGGGTTGGAGATACGCAGTATTTT

size: .
D: .
J: TRBJ1-2
V: TRBV6-5
CDR3: CASSYTGQVYGYTF
DNA: TGTGCCAGCAGTTACACCGGACAAGTCTATGGCTACACCTTC

size: .
D: TRBD1
J: TRBJ2-3
V: TRBV9
CDR3: CASSVGAGGITDTQYF
DNA: TGTGCCAGCAGCGTAGGGGCAGGGGGAATCACAGATACGCAGTATTTT